This T cell receptor (beta chain) originates from a study of immune cell composition in non-small cell lung cancer. Whole-study findings and limits: It was not proven that tumour-reactive clones equal dominant tumour-associated clones. Around 75% of squamous and 33% of adenocarcinoma cases had tumour-associated clones >0.5%. Lung squamous cell carcinoma tumours had significantly higher top 10 clone scores and productive clonality than lung adenocarcinoma.

Genomic DNA came from frozen unsorted single-cell suspensions. Turning to this clone: Its antigen is not known.

CDR1 is SGHRS and CDR2 is YFSETQ in the germline V gene. Trimming stripped 4 bases from V and 3 bases from J, with 13 bases between. The CDR3 loop spans 15 amino acids. TCRdb's table, derived via immunoSEQ multiplex PCR, lists solely in-frame clones and lacks some. The sample has around 1,600 clones, approximately 78% seen once. The sequence derives from a human donor with non-small cell lung cancer. Sequenced: lung tumor tissue. The chain links TRBV5-1 to TRBJ2-2; maybe TRBD1 (5 bases). The CDR3 DNA reads TGCGCCAGCAGCCCCGACAGCCACTACACCGGGGAGCTGTTTTTT. Its protein is CASSPDSHYTGELFF.